This entry lists 28 T cell receptor beta chains sequenced from one sample in a study of T cell responses to AZD1222 COVID-19 vaccine. TCRdb's copy holds only in-frame clones and misses some; the assay was immunoSEQ multiplex PCR. The sample has roughly 65,000 clones, over 65% seen once; the top ten hold roughly 25%. This specimen was peripheral blood, taken 28 days after the second AZD1222 dose. The source of these receptors is an adult who received the AZD1222 COVID-19 vaccine.

V usage is TRBV12-5 and J usage is TRBJ2-3; 7 bases are a match to TRBD2. Germline V gene data show CDR1 as LGHNT and CDR2 as FRNRAP. V dropped 4 bases and J dropped 3; count of bases not matched to a gene: 7. The CDR3 has 15 amino acids. The CDR3 bases are TGTGCTAGTGGTTCAGGCGGGGGTGGTACAGATACGCAGTATTTT. Protein sequence: CASGSGGGGTDTQYF.

The rearrangement links TRBV27 to TRBJ1-2; no firm D call. Per germline, CDR1 MNHEY and CDR2 SMNVEV (reference sequence). CDR3 size: 14 residues. V shed 5 bases and J shed 8 bases, with 18 bases lying between them. CDR3 residues: CASSAQGQFEGYTF. The CDR3 DNA is TGTGCCAGCAGTGCTCAAGGGCAGTTCGAGGGCTACACCTTC.

V usage is TRBV11-3 and J usage is TRBJ1-2; tentative D call: TRBD1 (6 bases). The CDR3 is 14 amino acids. The germline V gene has CDR1 SGHNT and CDR2 YENEEA. Trimming removed 7 bases at V and 5 bases at J, with 17 bases between. The CDR3 DNA follows: TGTGCCAGCAAGAGGGGGGGGCTTGGTTATGGCTACACCTTC. It translates to CASKRGGLGYGYTF.

This chain uses TRBV7-9 with TRBJ2-7, with 12 bases lining up with TRBD2. Germline trimming cut 7 bases from V and 2 bases from J; bases unmatched to any gene: 3. Germline CDR1 SEHNR, CDR2 FQNEAQ (reference sequence). This CDR3 spans 14 amino acids. The CDR3 loop is CASTRTSGTYEQYF. CDR3 coding DNA: TGTGCCAGCACCCGGACTAGCGGGACCTACGAGCAGTACTTC.

J is TRBJ2-7 and V is TRBV27, with D possibly matching TRBD1 (6 bases). Germline lookup yields CDR1 MNHEY and CDR2 SMNVEV (reference sequence). With 5 bases removed from V and 4 bases from J, the gap between germline ends came to 15 bases. The CDR3 length is 14 residues. The CDR3 region has the DNA TGTGCCAGCAGTGACTTTCAGGGGAAGTACGAGCAGTACTTC. Its translation is CASSDFQGKYEQYF.

The rearrangement links TRBV11-3 to TRBJ1-1, with 7 bases fitting TRBD1. This CDR3 has 14 amino acids. Germline CDR1 reads SGHNT; CDR2 reads YENEEA. The V and J ends lost 6 bases and 8 bases, in that order; junction bases with no gene match: 12. The CDR3 bases are TGTGCCAGCAGTCAGGCGGTCCTGGGACAGGAAGCTTTCTTT. Translating gives CASSQAVLGQEAFF.

The rearrangement uses TRBV29-1 and TRBJ2-1, with TRBD1 matching over 8 bases. The CDR3 is made up of 16 amino acids. Looked up from germline, CDR1 is SQVTM and CDR2 is ANQGSEA. V lost 6 bases, J lost 4 bases, and 14 bases stayed unmatched. For the CDR3, the DNA is TGCAGCGTCGAGAGACCAGGACAGGGAAGGTACAATGAGCAGTTCTTC. As protein: CSVERPGQGRYNEQFF.

The chain recombines TRBV6-1 with TRBJ1-6; D is perhaps TRBD1 (5 bases). Per the germline V gene, CDR1 is MNHNS and CDR2 is SASEGT. V dropped 1 base and J dropped 2 bases, with 9 bases sitting between them. This CDR3 contains 16 residues. The CDR3 sequence: CASSEVAGTYNSPLHF. DNA of the CDR3: TGTGCCAGCAGTGAAGTAGCAGGGACCTATAATTCACCCCTCCACTTT.

This CDR3 is CASSATLFFRANNEKLFF. As DNA, the CDR3 is TGTGCCAGCAGTGCCACCCTTTTTTTCAGGGCGAATAATGAAAAACTGTTTTTT. This rearrangement joins TRBV6-1 to TRBJ1-4; maybe TRBD1 (5 bases). The V and J ends lost 4 bases and 4 bases respectively, with 22 bases between them. The CDR3 length is 18 residues. Germline V gene lookup returns CDR1 MNHNS and CDR2 SASEGT.

V and J are TRBV29-1 and TRBJ1-2, with D perhaps matching TRBD1 (5 bases). Deletions cut 4 bases from V and 1 base from J, with 19 bases between. The CDR3 consists of 16 residues. The germline V gene has CDR1 SQVTM and CDR2 ANQGSEA. The CDR3: CSVGGTAGPLNYGYTF. CDR3 DNA sequence: TGCAGCGTTGGGGGCACTGCAGGGCCACTTAACTATGGCTACACCTTC.

This clone was counted once. The chain employs TRBV16 and TRBJ1-1; TRBD1 matches at 9 bases. Germline loops: CDR1 KGHSY, CDR2 FQNENV. There are 15 residues in the CDR3. V shed 4 bases, J shed 7 bases, and the junction held 10 bases outside the gene matches. The CDR3 DNA sequence: TGTGCCAGCAGCCCGACGACAGGGGGATTTGGTGAAGCTTTCTTT. Its translation is CASSPTTGGFGEAFF.

This clone has a single count. J is TRBJ2-7 and V is TRBV7-2; D tentatively fits TRBD1 or TRBD2 (5 bases each). This CDR3 is built from 16 residues. The germline gives CDR1 SGHTA, CDR2 FQGNSA. Trimming removed 7 bases from V and 4 bases from J, with 23 bases in between. This CDR3 reads CASTLVPDTRNYEQYF. Here the CDR3 DNA reads TGTGCCAGCACCCTGGTCCCGGACACTAGAAATTACGAGCAGTACTTC.

V gene TRBV19 combines with J gene TRBJ1-4, with 9 bases lining up with TRBD1. The CDR3 length is 15 residues. Germline CDR1 LNHDA, CDR2 SQIVND (reference sequence). J lost 5 bases, V lost 2 bases, and 3 bases had no gene match. The CDR3 spells CASSITGGKNEKLFF. CDR3 nucleotides: TGTGCCAGTAGTATAACAGGGGGCAAGAATGAAAAACTGTTTTTT.

This rearrangement joins TRBV11-3 to TRBJ1-1, with 7 bases that match TRBD1. Losses at the gene ends were 5 bases for V and 3 bases for J; bases not matched to a gene: 18. CDR1 and CDR2 (germline): SGHNT, YENEEA. This CDR3 has 18 residues. CDR3 sequence reads: CASSPRESWRGQDTEAFF. The CDR3 DNA sequence: TGTGCCAGCAGCCCGAGAGAGAGTTGGAGGGGGCAGGACACTGAAGCTTTCTTT.

V and J are TRBV6-2 or TRBV6-3 and TRBJ2-1, with 9 bases aligning to TRBD2. V dropped 4 bases and J dropped 3; count of bases not matched to a gene: 10. CDR1 and CDR2 from the germline V gene are MNHEY and SVGEGT. The CDR3 has 17 amino acids. The CDR3 loop reads CASSSLRLAAFYNEQFF. The CDR3 DNA sequence: TGTGCCAGCAGTTCCCTTCGACTAGCGGCCTTCTACAATGAGCAGTTCTTC.

V gene TRBV29-1 combines with J gene TRBJ1-5; the match to TRBD1 covers 8 bases. CDR3 length: 18 amino acids. The germline CDR1 and CDR2 sequences are SQVTM and ANQGSEA. Trimming removed 1 base from V and 7 bases from J; junction bases left unmatched: 18. CDR3 nucleotides: TGCAGCGTTGAAGGCGCCCCCTTGTACAGGGGGTGGAGACAGCCCCAGCATTTT. It is translated as CSVEGAPLYRGWRQPQHF.

J is TRBJ2-7 and V is TRBV2; D not resolved. V lost 10 bases and J lost 3, with 16 bases in between. Germline CDR1 and CDR2: SNHLY and FYNNEI. The CDR3 extends over 13 amino acids. This chain's CDR3 is CATHPVGFYEQYF. CDR3 sequence (DNA): TGTGCCACCCACCCAGTTGGGTTCTACGAGCAGTACTTC.

This rearrangement joins TRBV5-4 to TRBJ2-3; no clear D. The CDR3 runs 13 residues. Germline V gene lookup returns CDR1 SGHNT and CDR2 YYREEE (reference sequence). The germline V and J ends were trimmed by 2 bases and 5 bases, with 9 bases remaining between them. CDR3 sequence: CASSFPPGDTQYF. The DNA of the CDR3 is TGTGCCAGCAGCTTCCCACCGGGAGATACGCAGTATTTT.

The chain uses TRBV30 and TRBJ2-2; D gene uncertain. V was clipped by 5 bases and J by 6 bases, with 13 bases between them. Germline assignment: CDR1 GTSNPN and CDR2 SVGIG (reference sequence). The CDR3 has 13 residues. The chain's CDR3 is CAWEFHGAGELFF. CDR3 coding DNA: TGTGCCTGGGAATTCCATGGCGCCGGGGAGCTGTTTTTT. The full variable domain, rest sourced from reference TRBV30 and TRBJ2-2, is SQTIHQWPATLVQPVGSPLSLECTVEGTSNPNLYWYRQAAGRGLQLLFYSVGIGQISSEVPQNLSASRPQDRQFILSSKKLLLSDSGFYLCAWEFHGAGELFFGEGSRLTVL.

The V call is TRBV27, the J call TRBJ1-6, with D possibly TRBD1 on 6 matching bases. The CDR3 contains 14 residues. Deletions cut 6 bases from V and 8 bases from J, with 14 bases between. The germline CDR1 and CDR2 sequences are MNHEY and SMNVEV (reference sequence). CDR3 sequence: CASSRGGLDSPLHF. The CDR3 DNA follows: TGTGCCAGCAGCCGTGGGGGGCTGGATTCACCCCTCCACTTT.

V usage is TRBV15 and J usage is TRBJ1-2; D not resolved. Germline V gene data show CDR1 as LNHNV and CDR2 as YYDKDF (reference sequence). V lost 1 base and J 8 bases, leaving 11 bases between the germline ends. CDR3 length equals 13 residues. CDR3 coding DNA: TGTGCCACCAGCAGAGCCGAAGGAGGGGGCTACACCTTC. Its protein is CATSRAEGGGYTF.

V and J are TRBV19 and TRBJ2-1; 9 bases match TRBD2. From germline, CDR1 is LNHDA and CDR2 SQIVND (reference sequence). The CDR3 runs to 14 residues. The ends lost 7 bases at V and 10 bases at J; junction bases unmatched: 11. CDR3 protein: CASTGGSGRSEQFF. CDR3 DNA: TGTGCCAGTACCGGGGGTAGCGGGAGATCGGAGCAGTTCTTC.

This chain joins TRBV20-1 and TRBJ2-1, with D hard to call. The CDR3 has 11 residues. CDR1 and CDR2 (germline): DFQATT, SNEGSKA (reference sequence). Trimming cost V 6 bases and J 6 bases, with 9 bases left between them. The CDR3 is CSADLGNEQFF. The CDR3 nucleotides read TGCAGTGCGGATTTAGGCAATGAGCAGTTCTTC.

The chain links TRBV19 to TRBJ1-1, with a weak D call TRBD1 (5 bases). The CDR3 covers 14 residues. Trimming removed 7 bases from V and 0 bases from J, with 12 bases in between. Germline values: CDR1 LNHDA, CDR2 SQIVND (reference sequence). CDR3 protein: CASMGLVLNTEAFF. The CDR3 DNA is TGTGCCAGTATGGGACTTGTATTGAACACTGAAGCTTTCTTT.

The chain recombines TRBV5-8 with TRBJ2-5; no firm D call. Germline-derived CDR1 and CDR2 are SGHTS and YDEGEE. Trimming left V 1 base short and J 4 bases short, with 8 bases between. The CDR3 sequence is 13 residues long. The CDR3 DNA is TGTGCCAGCAGCTTGATACGACGAGAGACCCAGTACTTC. Amino acids: CASSLIRRETQYF.

V gene TRBV10-2 combines with J gene TRBJ2-1, with 13 bases identical to TRBD2. Germline CDR1 and CDR2: WSHSY and SAAADI. This CDR3 spans 15 amino acids. The V gene end was trimmed by 6 bases and the J gene end by 9 bases; junction bases not matched to a gene: 8. CDR3 DNA: TGCGCCAGCAGCACTGGACTAGCGGGAGTTAGTGAGCAGTTCTTC. Translated: CASSTGLAGVSEQFF.

The V gene is TRBV12-3 or TRBV12-4, the J gene TRBJ2-1; D is undetermined. The germline V and J ends were trimmed by 2 bases and 10 bases, with 6 bases remaining between them. The CDR3 is 11 amino acids. CDR3 sequence (DNA): TGTGCCAGCAGTTTAATGGGCGAGCAGTTCTTC. It yields the protein CASSLMGEQFF.

V is TRBV6-4 and J is TRBJ1-6; 8 bases align to TRBD1. V shed 5 bases and J 7 bases; nucleotides not matched to a gene: 10. The length of the CDR3 is 16 residues. Germline V gene data show CDR1 as MRHNA and CDR2 as SNTAGT. In DNA form, the CDR3 reads TGTGCCAGCAGTTTAGAGGGGGCAGGGGGCAATTCACCCCTCCACTTT. It specifies CASSLEGAGGNSPLHF.